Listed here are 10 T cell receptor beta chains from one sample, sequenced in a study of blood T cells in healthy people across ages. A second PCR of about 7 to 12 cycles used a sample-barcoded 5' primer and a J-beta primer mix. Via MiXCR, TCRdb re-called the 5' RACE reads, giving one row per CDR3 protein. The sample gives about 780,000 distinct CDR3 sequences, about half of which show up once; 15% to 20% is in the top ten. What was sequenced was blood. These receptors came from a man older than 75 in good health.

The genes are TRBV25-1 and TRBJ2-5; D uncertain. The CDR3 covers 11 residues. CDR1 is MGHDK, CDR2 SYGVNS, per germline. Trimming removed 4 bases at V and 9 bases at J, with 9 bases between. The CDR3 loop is CASSVESAQYF. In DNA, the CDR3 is TGTGCCAGCAGTGTGGAATCGGCCCAGTACTTC.

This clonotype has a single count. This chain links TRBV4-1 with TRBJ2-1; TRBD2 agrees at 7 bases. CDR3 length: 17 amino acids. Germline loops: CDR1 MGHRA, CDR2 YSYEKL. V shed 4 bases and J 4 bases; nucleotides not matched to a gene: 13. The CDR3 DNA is TGCGCCAGCAGCCCCAGAGGGAGGGGAGTTCCTTACAATGAGCAGTTCTTC. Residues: CASSPRGRGVPYNEQFF.

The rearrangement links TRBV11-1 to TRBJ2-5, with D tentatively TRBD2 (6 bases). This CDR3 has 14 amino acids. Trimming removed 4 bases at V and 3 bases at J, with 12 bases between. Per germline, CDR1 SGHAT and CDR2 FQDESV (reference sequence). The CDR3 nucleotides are TGTGCCAGCAGCTCCGAGGGACTGAAAGAGACCCAGTACTTC. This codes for CASSSEGLKETQYF.

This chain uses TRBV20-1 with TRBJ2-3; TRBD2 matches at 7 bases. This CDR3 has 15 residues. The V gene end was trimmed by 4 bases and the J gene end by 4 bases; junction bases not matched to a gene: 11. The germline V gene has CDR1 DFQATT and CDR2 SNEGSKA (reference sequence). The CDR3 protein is CSAKRSGPSADTQYF. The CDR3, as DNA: TGCAGTGCTAAACGTAGCGGGCCCAGCGCAGATACGCAGTATTTT.

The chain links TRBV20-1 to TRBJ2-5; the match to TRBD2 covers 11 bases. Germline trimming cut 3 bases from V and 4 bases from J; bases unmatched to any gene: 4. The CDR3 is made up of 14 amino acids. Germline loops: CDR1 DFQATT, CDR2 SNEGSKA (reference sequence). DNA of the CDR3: TGCAGTGCTAGTAAGCTAGCGGGAGGAGAGACCCAGTACTTC. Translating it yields CSASKLAGGETQYF.

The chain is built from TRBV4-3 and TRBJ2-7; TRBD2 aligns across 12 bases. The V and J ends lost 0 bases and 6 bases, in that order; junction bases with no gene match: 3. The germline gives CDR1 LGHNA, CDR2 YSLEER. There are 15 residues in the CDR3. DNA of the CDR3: TGCGCCAGCAGCCAAGATACTAGCGGGAGGTCCGAGCAGTACTTC. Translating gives CASSQDTSGRSEQYF.

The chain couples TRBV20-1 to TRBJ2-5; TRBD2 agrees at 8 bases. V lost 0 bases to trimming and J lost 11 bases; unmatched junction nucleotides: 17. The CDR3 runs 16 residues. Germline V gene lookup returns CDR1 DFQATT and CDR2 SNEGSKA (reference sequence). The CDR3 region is CSARDPAGGDMGEQYF. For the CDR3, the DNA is TGCAGTGCTAGAGATCCGGCGGGGGGCGACATGGGGGAGCAGTACTTC.

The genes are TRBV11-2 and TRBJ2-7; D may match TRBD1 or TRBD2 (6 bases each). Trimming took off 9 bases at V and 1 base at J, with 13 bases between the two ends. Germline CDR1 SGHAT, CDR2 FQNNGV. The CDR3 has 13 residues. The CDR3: CASARGASYEQYF. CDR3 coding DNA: TGTGCCAGTGCGAGGGGGGCATCCTACGAGCAGTACTTC.

CDR3 protein: CASSLAASGRTDTQYF. Here the CDR3 DNA reads TGCGCCAGCAGCTTGGCGGCTAGCGGGAGAACGGATACGCAGTATTTT. The rearrangement uses TRBV5-1 and TRBJ2-3, with 10 bases aligning to TRBD2. The CDR3 has 16 residues. V gave up 0 bases and J gave up 6 bases; unmatched junction bases: 7. Germline values: CDR1 SGHRS, CDR2 YFSETQ.

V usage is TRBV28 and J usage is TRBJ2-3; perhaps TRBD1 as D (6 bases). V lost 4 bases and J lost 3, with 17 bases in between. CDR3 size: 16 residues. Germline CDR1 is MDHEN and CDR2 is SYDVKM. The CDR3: CASSSIRGFMTDTQYF. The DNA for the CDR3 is TGTGCCAGCAGTTCCATCAGGGGATTTATGACAGATACGCAGTATTTT.